These 4 T cell receptor beta chains originate from one sample sequenced in a study of shared T cell receptors in the human thymus listed by TCRdb under 2021. The library came from the immunoSEQ multiplex PCR assay. Drawn from immuneACCESS, this table holds only the in-frame rearrangements with V and J called that TCRdb kept. Clones are partly lost; checked studies trace under half to an unresolved V gene and leave the rest unexplained. In all, the sample holds around 730,000 clones, and approximately 85% of those were seen once. Clones ranked in the top ten supply 0.008% to 0.011% of the sample. These data also featured in a second study, about human thymus T cells.

Sequenced input: thymocytes. The receptors were gathered from a girl under three years old with a congenital heart defect. Donor details come from another sample of the same person, matched by shared clones.

The gene calls are TRBV6-5 and TRBJ2-5, with D tentatively TRBD1 (6 bases). The last part of the DNA fits TRBJ2-7 better; the J call may be wrong. This CDR3 region has 15 residues. The germline V gene encodes CDR1 MNHEY and CDR2 SVGAGI. The CDR3, as DNA: TGTGCCAGCAGTAAATCAGACAGGCCTTCCTACGAGCAGTACTTC. Residues: CASSKSDRPSYEQYF.

The rearrangement uses TRBV25-1 and TRBJ1-2; possibly TRBD1 for D (5 bases). CDR3 length: 13 amino acids. CDR1 is MGHDK and CDR2 is SYGVNS in the germline V gene. The V gene lost 3 bases and the J gene lost 8 bases, with 13 bases spanning the gap. The CDR3 reads CASSDGGGKGYTF. DNA for the CDR3: TGTGCCAGCAGTGATGGGGGGGGGAAAGGCTACACCTTC.

This sequence joins TRBV7-9 and TRBJ1-6; perhaps TRBD1 as D (5 bases). V was clipped by 0 bases and J by 10 bases, with 16 bases between them. Germline values: CDR1 SEHNR, CDR2 FQNEAQ (reference sequence). The CDR3 length is 16 residues. Here the CDR3 DNA reads TGTGCCAGCAGCTTAGCGCGGGACCTTATTGACTCACCCCTCCACTTT. It encodes CASSLARDLIDSPLHF.

This sequence joins TRBV2 and TRBJ1-2; TRBD1 agrees at 12 bases. This CDR3 has 19 residues. V lost 4 bases to trimming and J lost 0 bases; unmatched junction nucleotides: 12. Germline CDR1 is SNHLY and CDR2 is FYNNEI. Here the CDR3 reads CASSAKRDRGLASNYGYTF. The CDR3 DNA reads TGTGCCAGCAGTGCAAAACGGGACAGGGGGCTAGCCTCTAACTATGGCTACACCTTC. The variable domain in full, with the rest retrieved from reference TRBV2 and TRBJ1-2, is EPEVTQTPSHQVTQMGQEVILRCVPISNHLYFYWYRQILGQKVEFLVSFYNNEISEKSEIFDDQFSVERPDGSNFTLKIRSTKLEDSAMYFCASSAKRDRGLASNYGYTFGSGTRLTVV.